The 27 T cell receptor beta chains reported below all come from one sample, sequenced in a study of breast tumors, draining lymph nodes, adjacent tissues. Axillary draining lymph nodes of breast cancer patients supplied the node samples. TCRdb recomputed calls from the multiplex PCR reads with MiXCR, one row per CDR3 protein. The sample consists of tens of thousands of distinct CDR3 sequences, over 25% of them appearing once. The specimen sequenced was axillary lymph node tissue. Source of these receptors: a female donor with breast cancer. Some clones in this sample may be carry-over from other donors' samples.

This clonotype was observed many times. The chain employs TRBV7-2 and TRBJ2-7; 12 nucleotides line up with TRBD2. The CDR3 totals 15 residues. Looked up from germline, CDR1 is SGHTA and CDR2 is FQGNSA. V was pared by 5 bases and J by 5 bases, with 7 bases of the junction left unmatched. CDR3 sequence reads: CASSPRLAGVNEQYF. The CDR3 DNA sequence: TGTGCCAGCAGCCCTAGACTAGCGGGAGTGAACGAGCAGTACTTC.

The J gene is TRBJ1-1, the V gene TRBV30; D is unresolved. CDR3 length: 13 amino acids. Trimming pared 3 bases from V and 0 bases from J, leaving 8 bases between. Looked up from germline, CDR1 is GTSNPN and CDR2 is SVGIG (reference sequence). CDR3 nucleotides: TGTGCCTGGAGACCAACAGTGAACACTGAAGCTTTCTTT. This codes for CAWRPTVNTEAFF.

J is TRBJ1-4 and V is TRBV4-2; TRBD1 matches at 8 bases. The J segment lost 7 bases and the V segment lost 0 bases, leaving 13 bases of the junction unmatched. The CDR3 contains 18 residues. The germline V gene encodes CDR1 LGHNA and CDR2 YNFKEQ. The CDR3 spells CASSQDPSGQGAGEKLFF. The CDR3 region has the DNA TGTGCCAGCAGCCAAGATCCAAGTGGACAGGGAGCAGGTGAAAAACTGTTTTTT.

This clonotype was seen repeatedly, ten times or more. The J gene is TRBJ1-6, the V gene TRBV2, with D uncertain. Trimming shortened V by 6 bases and J by 9 bases, and 12 bases separated the two germline ends. Germline V lookup: CDR1 SNHLY, CDR2 FYNNEI. The length of the CDR3 is 13 residues. Written as DNA, the CDR3 is TGTGCCAGCAGGTCTGGGTCGTTTTCACCCCTCCACTTT. This encodes CASRSGSFSPLHF.

The chain's CDR3 is CASSTGQITDEQFF. The CDR3 DNA is TGTGCCAGCAGCACGGGACAGATAACCGATGAGCAGTTCTTC. The V and J genes are TRBV9 and TRBJ2-1; 7 bases fit TRBD1. The CDR3 contains 14 residues. CDR1 and CDR2 (germline): SGDLS, YYNGEE. Losses at the gene ends were 4 bases for V and 8 bases for J; bases not matched to a gene: 9.

The sample holds many counts of this clonotype. This chain connects TRBV6-4 to TRBJ2-3, with D possibly TRBD2 on 5 matching bases. The germline CDR1 and CDR2 sequences are MRHNA and SNTAGT. This CDR3 spans 15 amino acids. The V and J ends lost 4 bases and 2 bases respectively, with 13 bases between them. CDR3 loop: CASSGTGSLTDTQYF. CDR3 DNA sequence: TGTGCCAGCAGTGGGACGGGATCCCTCACAGATACGCAGTATTTT.

The chain links TRBV15 to TRBJ2-1; 8 bases are a match to TRBD1. V was pared by 11 bases and J by 4 bases, with 19 bases of the junction left unmatched. There are 17 residues in the CDR3. The germline gives CDR1 LNHNV, CDR2 YYDKDF (reference sequence). DNA for the CDR3: TGTGCCCCCACCTTGGAGGATTCGAGGACAGGGTACAATGAGCAGTTCTTC. This codes for CAPTLEDSRTGYNEQFF.

This clonotype has at least ten counts. The chain couples TRBV2 to TRBJ1-1; the match to TRBD1 covers 7 bases. The J segment lost 8 bases and the V segment lost 5 bases, leaving 14 bases of the junction unmatched. The CDR3 has 15 residues. Germline CDR1 SNHLY, CDR2 FYNNEI. This CDR3 reads CASSLPAGQVSEAFF. The DNA for the CDR3 is TGTGCCAGCAGTTTGCCAGCAGGACAGGTGTCGGAAGCTTTCTTT.

This clonotype was seen many times. The chain joins TRBV7-2 to TRBJ2-5, with 12 nucleotides matching TRBD1. Germline CDR1 is SGHTA and CDR2 is FQGNSA. The V gene end was trimmed by 1 base and the J gene end by 4 bases; junction bases not matched to a gene: 7. CDR3 length: 17 amino acids. This chain's CDR3 is CASSLGDRGLLGETQYF. The CDR3 coding sequence is TGTGCCAGCAGCTTAGGGGACAGGGGGCTTTTGGGAGAGACCCAGTACTTC.

The chain uses TRBV7-2 and TRBJ2-1, with a weak D call TRBD1 (6 bases). The germline CDR1 and CDR2 sequences are SGHTA and FQGNSA. The CDR3 runs to 16 residues. V was cut by 1 base and J by 5 bases, with 15 bases left in between. CDR3 in DNA: TGTGCCAGCAGCTTAGGGTCCAGGGGCCAAGACAATGAGCAGTTCTTC. Residues: CASSLGSRGQDNEQFF.

This clonotype was seen many times. V and J are TRBV18 and TRBJ1-4; unclear D gene. The V and J ends lost 1 base and 5 bases respectively, with 8 bases between them. CDR1 is KGHSH and CDR2 is LQKENI in the germline V gene. There are 14 residues in the CDR3. The CDR3 reads CASSPQGRNEKLFF. The DNA for the CDR3 is TGTGCCAGCTCACCACAGGGCCGAAATGAAAAACTGTTTTTT.

This clonotype has at least ten counts. V and J are TRBV30 and TRBJ2-5; 7 nucleotides line up with TRBD2. CDR3 length: 13 residues. The germline V gene has CDR1 GTSNPN and CDR2 SVGIG (reference sequence). V lost 0 bases, J lost 5 bases, and 3 bases stayed unmatched. CDR3 region: CAWSVLGGETQYF. In DNA form, the CDR3 reads TGTGCCTGGAGTGTGCTGGGAGGGGAGACCCAGTACTTC.

This clonotype was recorded at least ten times. J is TRBJ2-2 and V is TRBV12-3 or TRBV12-4; 11 bases are a match to TRBD2. Trimming removed 8 bases from V and 4 bases from J; junction bases left unmatched: 3. This CDR3 comprises 14 residues. CDR3 nucleotides: TGTGCCAGCCTAACTAGCGGGAGCACCGGGGAGCTGTTTTTT. It encodes CASLTSGSTGELFF.

This clonotype came up many times. This sequence joins TRBV3-2 and TRBJ1-6; the DNA was not used to check the table's D call, TRBD1. TRBV3-2 is marked as a pseudogene. The CDR3 spans 17 residues. CDR3 amino acids: CASSQPGQGWGDSPLHF. CDR3 in DNA: TGTGCCAGCAGCCAACCGGGACAGGGATGGGGAGATTCACCCCTCCACTTT.

The chain is built from TRBV20-1 and TRBJ2-1; 15 nucleotides line up with TRBD2. J gave up 7 bases and V 7 bases, and 11 bases lay outside the gene matches. Germline assignment: CDR1 DFQATT and CDR2 SNEGSKA (reference sequence). This CDR3 has 16 amino acids. CDR3 nucleotide sequence: TGCAGTGTTACCGGGACTAGCGGGAGGTATGGGAATGAGCAGTTCTTC. The encoded protein is CSVTGTSGRYGNEQFF.

The genes are TRBV9 and TRBJ2-1, with 10 nucleotides matching TRBD2. Per the germline V gene, CDR1 is SGDLS and CDR2 is YYNGEE. J lost 8 bases, V lost 0 bases, and 11 bases had no gene match. The CDR3 has 17 residues. DNA of the CDR3: TGTGCCAGCAGCGTAGATATGGGGACTAGCGTGTACGATGAGCAGTTCTTC. Translated: CASSVDMGTSVYDEQFF. Combining the CDR3 with reference TRBV9 and TRBJ2-1 gives the whole variable domain DSGVTQTPKHLITATGQRVTLRCSPRSGDLSVYWYQQSLDQGLQFLIQYYNGEERAKGNILERFSAQQFPDLHSELNLSSLELGDSALYFCASSVDMGTSVYDEQFFGPGTRLTVL.

This clonotype was seen many times. The chain has TRBV11-3 and TRBJ2-1; tentative D call: TRBD1 (5 bases). V was trimmed by 3 bases and J by 6 bases, leaving 18 bases between them. The CDR3 runs 16 residues. Germline V lookup: CDR1 SGHNT, CDR2 YENEEA. The CDR3 nucleotides read TGTGCCAGCAGCTTGTTTTCGGCAGGGTCGGTCAATGAGCAGTTCTTC. As protein: CASSLFSAGSVNEQFF.

Ten or more counts support this clonotype. In DNA, the CDR3 is TGTGCCAGCAGCCACAGGGAGGAGACCCAGTACTTC. Its protein is CASSHREETQYF. The chain employs TRBV11-3 and TRBJ2-5; the D gene is possibly TRBD1 (6 bases). Germline V gene sequence: CDR1 SGHNT, CDR2 YENEEA. The V end was cut by 5 bases, the J end by 5 bases, with 9 bases between. This CDR3 spans 12 amino acids.

This clonotype was counted ten times or more. V usage is TRBV11-1 and J usage is TRBJ2-5, with D possibly being TRBD2 (5 bases). This CDR3 is built from 13 residues. V lost 6 bases, J lost 5 bases, and 13 bases lay in between. Germline lookup yields CDR1 SGHAT and CDR2 FQDESV (reference sequence). The CDR3 DNA follows: TGTGCCAGCAGTCTAAGCCAGCGGGAGACCCAGTACTTC. Amino acid sequence: CASSLSQRETQYF.

Worth noting for this clonotype: The DNA is left out, because the CDR3 cannot be placed on it with certainty; the CDR3 is given as TCRdb lists it. This sequence joins TRBV7-2 and TRBJ2-1; the table calls TRBD2, which could not be checked here. The CDR3 spans 20 residues, counting both ends. Per the germline V gene, CDR1 is SGHTA and CDR2 is FQGNSA. CDR3 in amino acids: CANFPLCSVVLAVSYNEQFF.

Turning to this clonotype: A much larger clone lies one base from this, so it may be a read error. This chain connects TRBV20-1 to TRBJ1-3; no definite D call. CDR3 length: 14 amino acids. Per germline, CDR1 DFQATT and CDR2 SNEGSKA (reference sequence). CDR3 nucleotide sequence: TGCAGTGGAAGGGTCGTCCGCTCTGGAACCACCATACATTTT. Translated, it gives CSGRVVRSGTTIHF.

The chain combines TRBV2 with TRBJ1-6; 8 nucleotides agree with TRBD1. Germline assignment: CDR1 SNHLY and CDR2 FYNNEI. V was pared by 3 bases and J by 5 bases, with 0 bases of the junction left unmatched. This CDR3 has 14 amino acids. In DNA, the CDR3 is TGTGCCAGCAGTGAGGGACAGGATAATTCACCCCTCCACTTT. It encodes CASSEGQDNSPLHF.

The rearrangement joins TRBV30 to TRBJ1-1; 7 bases are a match to TRBD1. This CDR3 has 14 residues. V lost 3 bases to trimming and J lost 1 base; unmatched junction nucleotides: 5. CDR1 and CDR2 from the germline V gene are GTSNPN and SVGIG (reference sequence). DNA of the CDR3: TGTGCCTGGAGGAAAGGGGGCCAGAACACTGAAGCTTTCTTT. This gives the protein CAWRKGGQNTEAFF.

At least ten counts were recorded for this clonotype. The chain carries TRBV3-1 and TRBJ2-7, with D possibly TRBD1 on 5 matching bases. V was trimmed by 4 bases and J by 6 bases, leaving 19 bases between them. CDR3 length equals 15 residues. Per germline, CDR1 LGHDT and CDR2 YNNKEL (reference sequence). The CDR3 DNA sequence: TGTGCCAGCAGCCTAACCCACAGGTCCCGGACCGAGCAGTACTTC. Translating it yields CASSLTHRSRTEQYF.

On this clonotype: A single base separates this from a much larger clone, so it may be a read error. The chain employs TRBV3-1 and TRBJ2-1, with 8 positions matching TRBD2. CDR3 size: 14 residues. Germline CDR1 is LGHDT and CDR2 is YNNKEL (reference sequence). CDR3 in DNA: TGTGCCAGCAGCCCAAGCGGGAGTAGGCATGAGCGGTTCTTC. Translation: CASSPSGSRHERFF.

Many counts were recorded for this clonotype. This chain connects TRBV5-1 to TRBJ2-5; D gene ambiguous. The CDR3 covers 13 residues. The V gene's germline CDR1 is SGHRS and CDR2 YFSETQ. Trimming left V 4 bases short and J 2 bases short, with 9 bases between. CDR3 protein: CASSPELQETQYF. DNA for the CDR3: TGCGCCAGCAGCCCGGAACTACAAGAGACCCAGTACTTC.

This clonotype was counted at least ten times. The V and J genes are TRBV12-3 or TRBV12-4 and TRBJ1-3; the D gene is possibly TRBD1 (5 bases). There are 15 residues in the CDR3. The V gene lost 7 bases and the J gene lost 3 bases, with 16 bases spanning the gap. DNA of the CDR3: TGTGCCAGCACCCGGCGGGGGGTCCGTGGAAACACCATATATTTT. Residues: CASTRRGVRGNTIYF.